These 27 T cell receptor beta chains were all obtained from the same sample, sequenced in a study of cytomegalovirus exposure and HLA in healthy donors. This PCR relied on a set of 60 Vbeta primers and 13 Jbeta primers. Measured with immunoSEQ multiplex PCR; TCRdb has only the in-frame clones, and not every one. The sample includes about 120,000 clones, around 69% of them seen just once. Material: PBMCs. These receptors were collected from a woman in her 40s in good health and CMV-seropositive.

The chain combines TRBV7-8 with TRBJ2-1, with 11 bases that match TRBD2. V was pared by 0 bases and J by 7 bases, with 8 bases of the junction left unmatched. This CDR3 is 17 amino acids long. Germline V gene data show CDR1 as SGHVS and CDR2 as FQNEAQ. The CDR3 DNA reads as TGTGCCAGCAGCTTAGCGTTGAGACTAGCGGGGCGGAATGAGCAGTTCTTC. Protein sequence: CASSLALRLAGRNEQFF.

This clone was recorded only once. J is TRBJ2-7 and V is TRBV4-3, with 7 positions matching TRBD1. The CDR3 consists of 15 residues. The junction had 16 bases not matched to a gene; V was cut back by 2 bases and J by 12 bases. CDR1 and CDR2 from the germline V gene are LGHNA and YSLEER. CDR3 coding DNA: TGCGCCAGCAGCCAATATGTAGGGGCCCGGGACAGTCCGTACTTC. Translating gives CASSQYVGARDSPYF.

V usage is TRBV7-2 and J usage is TRBJ2-2; 12 nucleotides align to TRBD2. Germline V gene data show CDR1 as SGHTA and CDR2 as FQGNSA. The CDR3 spans 15 residues. V trimming: 5 bases; J trimming: 7 bases; junction bases outside the gene matches: 5. CDR3 bases: TGTGCCAGCAGCCGGACTAGCGGGGAGGACGGGGAGCTGTTTTTT. Amino acid sequence: CASSRTSGEDGELFF.

The V and J genes are TRBV5-1 and TRBJ2-3, with D tentatively TRBD1 (6 bases). Trimming stripped 1 base from V and 6 bases from J, with 15 bases between. The germline CDR1 and CDR2 sequences are SGHRS and YFSETQ. CDR3 length: 15 amino acids. The CDR3 protein is CASSLRGSRMDTQYF. DNA for the CDR3: TGCGCCAGCAGCTTGAGGGGGTCTCGGATGGATACGCAGTATTTT.

The rearrangement joins TRBV15 to TRBJ1-5, with TRBD1 matching over 10 bases. V trimming: 5 bases; J trimming: 5 bases; junction bases outside the gene matches: 6. This CDR3 is 15 amino acids long. Per the germline V gene, CDR1 is LNHNV and CDR2 is YYDKDF (reference sequence). The CDR3 sequence is CATSLDRGLDQPQHF. The CDR3 coding sequence is TGTGCCACCAGCCTTGACAGGGGGCTCGATCAGCCCCAGCATTTT. Complete variable domain (other parts from reference TRBV15 and TRBJ1-5): DAMVIQNPRYQVTQFGKPVTLSCSQTLNHNVMYWYQQKSSQAPKLLFHYYDKDFNNEADTPDNFQSRRPNTSFCFLDIRSPGLGDTAMYLCATSLDRGLDQPQHFGDGTRLSIL.

V gene TRBV12-5 combines with J gene TRBJ1-5, with 7 bases lining up with TRBD1. V shed 1 base and J 0 bases; nucleotides not matched to a gene: 6. This CDR3 has 17 amino acids. The V gene's germline CDR1 is LGHNT and CDR2 FRNRAP. The CDR3 here is CASGLARQGDSNQPQHF. The CDR3 nucleotides are TGTGCTAGTGGTTTGGCTCGACAGGGCGATAGCAATCAGCCCCAGCATTTT.

V and J are TRBV7-2 and TRBJ2-3; D gene ambiguous. Germline V CDR1 and CDR2: SGHTA, FQGNSA. Between the trimmed V and J ends, which lost 4 bases and 4 bases, there was a span of 12 bases. This CDR3 is built from 14 residues. CDR3 in amino acids: CASSSRQEPDTQYF. The CDR3, as DNA: TGTGCCAGCAGCTCCCGTCAGGAACCAGATACGCAGTATTTT.

J is TRBJ2-3 and V is TRBV28; 9 nucleotides line up with TRBD2. The V and J ends lost 2 bases and 6 bases, in that order; junction bases with no gene match: 9. CDR1 and CDR2 from the germline V gene are MDHEN and SYDVKM. The length of the CDR3 is 16 residues. CDR3 protein: CASSLIGRGGPDTQYF. The CDR3 DNA is TGTGCCAGCAGTTTAATCGGGCGGGGGGGCCCCGATACGCAGTATTTT.

This clone was found a few times. V usage is TRBV28 and J usage is TRBJ1-4, with D uncertain. Looked up from germline, CDR1 is MDHEN and CDR2 is SYDVKM. The CDR3 sequence is 15 residues long. V lost 3 bases and J lost 7, with 15 bases in between. The CDR3 spells CASSFGGQVVEKLFF. For the CDR3, the DNA is TGTGCCAGCAGTTTCGGAGGTCAGGTAGTTGAAAAACTGTTTTTT.

This chain connects TRBV6-1 to TRBJ1-4; D may be TRBD1 (6 bases). CDR1 is MNHNS, CDR2 SASEGT, per germline. With 0 bases removed from V and 8 bases from J, the gap between germline ends came to 16 bases. The CDR3 is made up of 16 amino acids. The DNA of the CDR3 is TGTGCCAGCAGTGAAGCAAGGACAGCAGGGCCAGAAAAACTGTTTTTT. Amino acids: CASSEARTAGPEKLFF.

The V call is TRBV5-1, the J call TRBJ2-7; possibly TRBD1 for D (6 bases). The CDR3 runs to 12 residues. Germline V lookup: CDR1 SGHRS, CDR2 YFSETQ. V shed 7 bases and J shed 5 bases, with 13 bases lying between them. The CDR3 DNA sequence: TGCGCCAGCGCGGACAGTTACAACGAGCAGTACTTC. Its translation is CASADSYNEQYF.

This chain's CDR3 is CASRGRSLRDTGELFF. The CDR3 nucleotides are TGTGCCTCCCGCGGCAGGTCTTTGAGGGACACCGGGGAGCTGTTTTTT. This chain links TRBV10-3 with TRBJ2-2; maybe TRBD2 (5 bases). Trimming removed 11 bases at V and 3 bases at J, with 22 bases between. From germline, CDR1 is ENHRY and CDR2 SYGVKD. This CDR3 has 16 residues.

This chain links TRBV6-5 with TRBJ2-7; TRBD1 aligns across 9 bases. CDR1 and CDR2 from the germline V gene are MNHEY and SVGAGI. CDR3 length equals 13 residues. J lost 5 bases, V lost 7 bases, and 6 bases had no gene match. This CDR3 reads CASIGTGLDEQYF. The CDR3 DNA is TGTGCCAGCATCGGGACAGGGTTGGACGAGCAGTACTTC.

CDR3 sequence (DNA): TGTGCCAGCAGTGCGAGGACAGGGTCGGAGGTGAAACTGTTTTTT. Amino acids: CASSARTGSEVKLFF. The chain carries TRBV6-1 and TRBJ1-4, with 8 bases that match TRBD1. CDR1 and CDR2 from the germline V gene are MNHNS and SASEGT. J gave up 11 bases and V 4 bases, and 12 bases lay outside the gene matches. The CDR3 length is 15 residues.

This chain joins TRBV19 and TRBJ2-4; D is unclear. CDR1 and CDR2 from the germline V gene are LNHDA and SQIVND (reference sequence). Deletions cut 4 bases from V and 5 bases from J, with 9 bases between. The CDR3 extends over 13 amino acids. The DNA of the CDR3 is TGTGCCAGTAGTAACGGAGTTGAAAACATTCAGTACTTC. Translated, it gives CASSNGVENIQYF.

The V gene is TRBV29-1, the J gene TRBJ2-1, with D tentatively TRBD2 (5 bases). This CDR3 contains 12 residues. V lost 5 bases and J lost 6, with 11 bases in between. Germline lookup yields CDR1 SQVTM and CDR2 ANQGSEA. For the CDR3, the DNA is TGCAGCGTTTTGAACAGCGGCAATGAGCAGTTCTTC. Amino acids: CSVLNSGNEQFF.

This clone was observed a handful of times. This CDR3 is also generated by other DNA sequences in the sample. The V call is TRBV9, the J call TRBJ2-1; a possible D gene is TRBD1 (6 bases). The CDR3 runs to 14 residues. Trimming removed 0 bases at V and 3 bases at J, with 7 bases between. Per germline, CDR1 SGDLS and CDR2 YYNGEE. As DNA, the CDR3 is TGTGCCAGCAGCGTAGAAGGGGGCTACAATGAGCAGTTCTTC. Translating gives CASSVEGGYNEQFF.

The genes are TRBV10-3 and TRBJ2-3, with D possibly being TRBD2 (6 bases). The CDR3 extends over 15 amino acids. Germline V CDR1 and CDR2: ENHRY, SYGVKD. V was cut by 3 bases and J by 4 bases, with 14 bases left in between. The CDR3 loop is CAISEFTGEADTQYF. The CDR3 nucleotides read TGTGCCATCAGTGAATTTACGGGGGAGGCAGATACGCAGTATTTT.

This clone has just a few counts. V gene TRBV28 combines with J gene TRBJ1-2, with a tentative D call TRBD1 (5 bases). This CDR3 has 12 amino acids. Per the germline V gene, CDR1 is MDHEN and CDR2 is SYDVKM. V was pared by 5 bases and J by 8 bases, with 12 bases between. DNA of the CDR3: TGTGCCAGCAGTCCCAGGGTTGAGGGCTACACCTTC. Protein product: CASSPRVEGYTF.

This chain uses TRBV10-3 with TRBJ2-1; no clear D gene. Germline loops: CDR1 ENHRY, CDR2 SYGVKD. V gave up 3 bases and J gave up 9 bases, with 12 bases separating them. The length of the CDR3 is 13 residues. DNA of the CDR3: TGTGCCATCAGTGATTTTACGGTCACTGAGCAGTTCTTC. Translation: CAISDFTVTEQFF.

The CDR3 sequence is CSVLRGSTFGTQYF. The CDR3, as DNA: TGCAGCGTCTTAAGGGGGAGCACCTTCGGGACCCAGTACTTC. The chain carries TRBV29-1 and TRBJ2-5; weak D call: TRBD1 (6 bases). CDR1 and CDR2 from the germline V gene are SQVTM and ANQGSEA. V was pared by 6 bases and J by 7 bases, with 21 bases between. This CDR3 is 14 amino acids long.

This clone was seen a handful of times. The V and J genes are TRBV4-2 and TRBJ1-2; 11 bases align to TRBD1. CDR3 length: 15 amino acids. Germline values: CDR1 LGHNA, CDR2 YNFKEQ. V was clipped by 2 bases and J by 8 bases; unmatched bases: 7. The CDR3 region is CASSQQGQGGEGYTF. As DNA, the CDR3 is TGTGCCAGCAGCCAACAGGGACAGGGGGGAGAAGGCTACACCTTC.

V is TRBV18 and J is TRBJ1-4, with D tentatively TRBD1 (6 bases). Germline V gene data show CDR1 as KGHSH and CDR2 as LQKENI. The V and J ends lost 6 bases and 8 bases respectively, with 16 bases between them. The CDR3 length is 14 residues. Written as DNA, the CDR3 is TGTGCCAGCTCGTCCGGGACATCAGACGAAAAACTGTTTTTT. The encoded protein is CASSSGTSDEKLFF. Together with reference TRBV18 and TRBJ1-4, the CDR3 gives the full variable domain: NAGVMQNPRHLVRRRGQEARLRCSPMKGHSHVYWYRQLPEEGLKFMVYLQKENIIDESGMPKERFSAEFPKEGPSILRIQQVVRGDSAAYFCASSSGTSDEKLFFGSGTQLSVL.

For the CDR3, the DNA is TGTGCCAGCACGGGGGGGCGACAACTGTACTATGGCTACACCTTC. Encoded protein: CASTGGRQLYYGYTF. V gene TRBV6-5 combines with J gene TRBJ1-2, with a tentative D call TRBD1 (6 bases). The CDR3 runs to 15 residues. Germline V gives CDR1 MNHEY, CDR2 SVGAGI. The V end was cut by 7 bases, the J end by 3 bases, with 18 bases between.

V is TRBV4-3 and J is TRBJ1-5, with TRBD1 matching over 7 bases. The CDR3 has 17 amino acids. J gave up 3 bases and V 0 bases, and 8 bases lay outside the gene matches. CDR1 is LGHNA, CDR2 YSLEER, per germline. DNA of the CDR3: TGCGCCAGCAGCCAAGATCGGGCAGGGGGTTTCAATCAGCCCCAGCATTTT. This codes for CASSQDRAGGFNQPQHF.

V gene TRBV4-1 combines with J gene TRBJ2-1, with a weak D call TRBD1 (6 bases). CDR1 MGHRA and CDR2 YSYEKL come from the germline V gene. V lost 1 base, J lost 7 bases, and 17 bases lay in between. The CDR3 contains 16 residues. In DNA form, the CDR3 reads TGCGCCAGCAGCCAAGCGATACAGGGAAGGAAGAATGAGCAGTTCTTC. Protein sequence: CASSQAIQGRKNEQFF.

The chain combines TRBV15 with TRBJ1-1; tentatively, D is TRBD1 (5 bases). Trimming removed 1 base at V and 7 bases at J, with 16 bases between. CDR3 length: 15 residues. Germline loops: CDR1 LNHNV, CDR2 YYDKDF (reference sequence). CDR3 in amino acids: CATSRGVGGQIEAFF. Written as DNA, the CDR3 is TGTGCCACCAGCAGAGGGGTGGGGGGTCAAATTGAAGCTTTCTTT.